What follows are 32 T cell receptor beta chains derived from one specimen sequenced in a study of T cell repertoires in cytomegalovirus infection (dated by TCRdb to between 2017 and 2020). The sequencing machine was an Illumina HiSeq 1500. Using fastp trimming at Q25 and MiXCR clonotype assembly, TCRdb reanalyzed the public sequencing data and kept in-frame beta chains. One record per CDR3 amino acid sequence lists the most common genes and DNA. The sample profile shows hundreds of thousands of distinct CDR3 sequences; over 7.5% of them were found once. The biggest ten clones account for around 4.5% of the sample. Input material: PBMCs. The receptor set was obtained from a human donor in good health (CMV status not recorded). Some clones in this sample may be carry-over from other donors' samples.

There are a few counts of this clonotype. The chain links TRBV28 to TRBJ1-5; tentatively, D is TRBD1 (5 bases). V lost 5 bases and J lost 3, with 17 bases in between. Germline V lookup: CDR1 MDHEN, CDR2 SYDVKM. The CDR3 extends over 16 amino acids. Here the CDR3 reads CASSATTPGLNQPQHF. In DNA, the CDR3 is TGTGCCAGCAGTGCCACCACTCCGGGGCTCAATCAGCCCCAGCATTTT.

V is TRBV30 and J is TRBJ1-3; a possible D gene is TRBD1 (6 bases). Germline V gene lookup returns CDR1 GTSNPN and CDR2 SVGIG (reference sequence). The CDR3 is 14 residues long. The V gene lost 2 bases and the J gene lost 8 bases, with 16 bases spanning the gap. The CDR3 is CAWSSYRDRDTIYF. CDR3 sequence (DNA): TGTGCCTGGAGTTCTTACAGGGATAGAGACACCATATATTTT.

The chain has TRBV12-3 or TRBV12-4 and TRBJ2-1; D could derive from TRBD1 or TRBD2 (5 bases each). The CDR3 contains 15 residues. Between the trimmed V and J ends, which lost 7 bases and 5 bases, there was a span of 18 bases. The CDR3 coding sequence is TGTGCCAGCATTTATTTCGGGGCAGGTAACAATGAGCAGTTCTTC. Its protein product is CASIYFGAGNNEQFF.

The sample holds many counts of this clonotype. The V and J genes are TRBV7-2 and TRBJ2-6; no reliable D call. Between the trimmed V and J ends, which lost 4 bases and 5 bases, there was a span of 15 bases. This CDR3 comprises 16 residues. Germline V CDR1 and CDR2: SGHTA, FQGNSA. The CDR3 loop is CASSSAQVNWANVLTF. CDR3 nucleotides: TGTGCCAGCAGCTCCGCCCAGGTGAATTGGGCCAACGTCCTGACTTTC.

The rearrangement uses TRBV20-1 and TRBJ2-2, with D uncertain. The CDR3 contains 13 residues. Germline CDR1 reads DFQATT; CDR2 reads SNEGSKA (reference sequence). V gave up 5 bases and J gave up 3 bases, with 10 bases separating them. The DNA for the CDR3 is TGCAGTGCTGTGGGATCTTACACCGGGGAGCTGTTTTTT. This sequence encodes CSAVGSYTGELFF.

This clonotype was detected only a few times. V and J are TRBV25-1 and TRBJ2-3; no firm D call. Germline lookup yields CDR1 MGHDK and CDR2 SYGVNS. This CDR3 is built from 11 residues. V lost 8 bases, J lost 4 bases, and 7 bases lay in between. CDR3 in DNA: TGTGCCAGCTTGCTGGCAGATACGCAGTATTTT. It translates to CASLLADTQYF. Full variable domain (outside the CDR3, taken from reference TRBV25-1 and TRBJ2-3): EADIYQTPRYLVIGTGKKITLECSQTMGHDKMYWYQQDPGMELHLIHYSYGVNSTEKGDLSSESTVSRIRTEHFPLTLESARPSHTSQYLCASLLADTQYFGPGTRLTVL.

This clonotype was seen many times. The chain is built from TRBV7-2 and TRBJ1-5, with TRBD1 as a possible D gene (6 bases). The CDR3 loop spans 15 amino acids. The ends were cut back, 1 base at V and 3 bases at J, with 10 bases in the middle. CDR1 is SGHTA and CDR2 is FQGNSA in the germline V gene. The DNA for the CDR3 is TGTGCCAGCAGCTTAGGGGGGGGGGCCAATCAGCCCCAGCATTTT. It translates to CASSLGGGANQPQHF.

The V call is TRBV6-2 or TRBV6-3, the J call TRBJ1-5; no definite D call. Trimming cost V 2 bases and J 7 bases, with 12 bases left between them. The CDR3 consists of 14 residues. The V gene's germline CDR1 is MNHEY and CDR2 SVGEGT. This CDR3 is CASSYVGRKQPQHF. The CDR3 nucleotides read TGTGCCAGCAGTTACGTGGGGAGAAAACAGCCCCAGCATTTT.

This chain uses TRBV6-1 with TRBJ2-5; D is unresolved. The germline CDR1 and CDR2 sequences are MNHNS and SASEGT. The CDR3 covers 12 residues. V was trimmed by 5 bases and J by 10 bases, leaving 14 bases between them. CDR3 amino acids: CASSYRRQVQYF. The CDR3 DNA sequence: TGTGCCAGCAGTTACCGGCGCCAAGTCCAGTACTTC.

The genes are TRBV7-8 and TRBJ2-6; D possibly corresponds to TRBD1 (5 bases). Deletions cut 5 bases from V and 1 base from J, with 9 bases between. The CDR3 contains 15 residues. The germline CDR1 and CDR2 sequences are SGHVS and FQNEAQ. The CDR3 DNA reads as TGTGCCAGCAGCCGACAGCTGTCTGGGGCCAACGTCCTGACTTTC. Its translation is CASSRQLSGANVLTF.

This clonotype has a count of ten or more. This chain joins TRBV7-2 and TRBJ2-1, with TRBD2 identical over 8 bases. Trimming took 5 bases from V and 6 from J; bases not matched to a gene: 9. This CDR3 has 15 residues. CDR1 and CDR2 from the germline V gene are SGHTA and FQGNSA. The CDR3 sequence: CASSQPGGALNEQFF. In DNA, the CDR3 is TGTGCCAGCAGCCAGCCGGGAGGGGCCCTCAATGAGCAGTTCTTC. Full variable domain (outside the CDR3, taken from reference TRBV7-2 and TRBJ2-1): GAGVSQSPSNKVTEKGKDVELRCDPISGHTALYWYRQSLGQGLEFLIYFQGNSAPDKSGLPSDRFSAERTGGSVSTLTIQRTQQEDSAVYLCASSQPGGALNEQFFGPGTRLTVL.

This clonotype was observed a handful of times. CDR3 sequence (DNA): TGTGCCAGCCAAGCCGGGACAGGGTACCAGCCCCAGCATTTT. The encoded protein is CASQAGTGYQPQHF. The chain carries TRBV28 and TRBJ1-5, with 9 bases lining up with TRBD1. Germline CDR1 is MDHEN and CDR2 is SYDVKM. After removal of 8 bases from V and 7 bases from J, the junction contained 9 bases not matched to a gene. The CDR3 is made up of 14 amino acids.

This clonotype was counted many times. The chain couples TRBV6-2 or TRBV6-3 to TRBJ2-3, with 10 bases that match TRBD2. Germline lookup yields CDR1 MNHEY and CDR2 SVGEGT. With V trimmed by 6 bases and J by 4 bases, 16 bases remained unmatched. This CDR3 is 18 amino acids long. Written as DNA, the CDR3 is TGTGCCAGCAGGGAAGTAGCGGGAGGTTTACCTTCGGCAGATACGCAGTATTTT. Translating it yields CASREVAGGLPSADTQYF.

This clonotype has ten or more counts. The chain links TRBV7-2 to TRBJ1-5, with D uncertain. V was cut by 5 bases and J by 4 bases, with 9 bases left in between. The CDR3 consists of 13 residues. Germline assignment: CDR1 SGHTA and CDR2 FQGNSA. CDR3 nucleotide sequence: TGTGCCAGCAGCCGAGGACCGAATCAGCCCCAGCATTTT. As protein: CASSRGPNQPQHF.

This clonotype has only a few counts. The chain recombines TRBV6-1 with TRBJ2-1, with 11 bases that match TRBD2. Trimming took 8 bases from V and 7 from J; bases not matched to a gene: 1. Germline loops: CDR1 MNHNS, CDR2 SASEGT. The CDR3 sequence is 12 residues long. The CDR3 loop reads CASSSGGNEQFF. The CDR3 DNA is TGTGCCAGCTCTAGCGGGGGGAATGAGCAGTTCTTC.

This clonotype came up a few times. The V gene is TRBV9, the J gene TRBJ1-5, with TRBD1 identical over 7 bases. This CDR3 contains 15 residues. The V gene's germline CDR1 is SGDLS and CDR2 YYNGEE. Trimming removed 3 bases from V and 2 bases from J; junction bases left unmatched: 5. For the CDR3, the DNA is TGTGCCAGCAGCGCGACAGGGTATCGCAATCAGCCCCAGCATTTT. It yields the protein CASSATGYRNQPQHF. Looking up the rest from reference TRBV9 and TRBJ1-5 gives the full variable domain: DSGVTQTPKHLITATGQRVTLRCSPRSGDLSVYWYQQSLDQGLQFLIQYYNGEERAKGNILERFSAQQFPDLHSELNLSSLELGDSALYFCASSATGYRNQPQHFGDGTRLSIL.

This clonotype has a count of ten or more. The chain employs TRBV27 and TRBJ1-3; 7 bases are shared with TRBD1. The CDR3 is made up of 14 amino acids. The germline V gene encodes CDR1 MNHEY and CDR2 SMNVEV (reference sequence). V gave up 0 bases and J gave up 4 bases; unmatched junction bases: 0. The CDR3 is CASSLSGQGNTIYF. CDR3 bases: TGTGCCAGCAGTTTATCGGGACAGGGAAACACCATATATTTT.

Here the CDR3 reads CAISSSDRNQPQHF. CDR3 bases: TGTGCCATCAGTTCCAGTGACCGCAATCAGCCCCAGCATTTT. The chain carries TRBV10-3 and TRBJ1-5; D is unresolved. CDR1 ENHRY and CDR2 SYGVKD come from the germline V gene. The germline V and J ends were trimmed by 5 bases and 2 bases, with 10 bases remaining between them. This CDR3 contains 14 residues.

This clonotype was seen many times. The chain joins TRBV13 to TRBJ1-2, with 7 bases aligning to TRBD1. Germline CDR1 PRHDT, CDR2 FYEKMQ (reference sequence). After removal of 4 bases from V and 8 bases from J, the junction contained 13 bases not matched to a gene. The CDR3 totals 15 residues. This CDR3 is CASSWLGTEWGGYTF. The CDR3 DNA reads TGTGCCAGCAGCTGGTTGGGGACAGAGTGGGGCGGCTACACCTTC.

The chain has TRBV12-3 or TRBV12-4 and TRBJ1-2; no definite D call. The CDR3 is 12 amino acids. V lost 7 bases and J lost 2, with 8 bases in between. The CDR3 DNA reads as TGTGCCAGCACGGTTACAAACTATGGCTACACCTTC. It translates to CASTVTNYGYTF.

The rearrangement links TRBV7-6 to TRBJ2-1; D is undetermined. The germline V and J ends were trimmed by 5 bases and 8 bases, with 10 bases remaining between them. The CDR3 extends over 12 amino acids. Germline V lookup: CDR1 SGHVS, CDR2 FNYEAQ. The CDR3 region has the DNA TGTGCCAGCAGCCCCTCCCGTGATGAGCAGTTCTTC. Its translation is CASSPSRDEQFF.

This clonotype was picked up a small number of times. The rearrangement links TRBV6-6 to TRBJ1-1, with TRBD1 as a possible D gene (6 bases). Germline CDR1 is MNHNY and CDR2 is SVGAGI (reference sequence). The CDR3 consists of 14 residues. Trimming cost V 10 bases and J 1 base, with 16 bases left between them. The CDR3 region is CATLGRDKNTEAFF. For the CDR3, the DNA is TGTGCCACCCTGGGCCGGGACAAGAACACTGAAGCTTTCTTT.

The chain is built from TRBV2 and TRBJ2-1, with 12 bases matching TRBD1. The CDR3 loop spans 16 amino acids. CDR1 is SNHLY and CDR2 is FYNNEI in the germline V gene. V lost 5 bases, J lost 7 bases, and 9 bases stayed unmatched. CDR3 loop: CASSPPRDRGQNEQFF. CDR3 bases: TGTGCCAGCAGTCCCCCCCGGGACAGGGGGCAAAATGAGCAGTTCTTC.

Worth noting for this clonotype: A clone one base away is much larger, so this may be a read error. The V call is TRBV6-2 or TRBV6-3, the J call TRBJ2-6; the D is unclear. Trimming took off 5 bases at V and 1 base at J, with 9 bases between the two ends. Germline V CDR1 and CDR2: MNHEY, SVGEGT. The CDR3 contains 15 residues. The chain's CDR3 is CASSKQKSGANVLTF. CDR3 bases: TGTGCCAGCAGTAAACAAAAGTCTGGGGCCAACGTCCTGACTTTC.

The chain has TRBV28 and TRBJ2-7; tentatively, D is TRBD2 (5 bases). V was trimmed by 2 bases and J by 1 base, leaving 18 bases between them. CDR3 length: 17 amino acids. In germline, CDR1 is MDHEN, CDR2 SYDVKM. In DNA, the CDR3 is TGTGCCAGCAGTTTACCACTAGTTCTAGGAGGATCCTACGAGCAGTACTTC. Amino acids: CASSLPLVLGGSYEQYF.

The sample holds many counts of this clonotype. The V and J genes are TRBV28 and TRBJ2-7; D perhaps matches TRBD1 (6 bases). The CDR3 totals 12 residues. CDR1 and CDR2 from the germline V gene are MDHEN and SYDVKM. V lost 7 bases to trimming and J lost 2 bases, with 9 bases between them. The CDR3 here is CASTRDTYEQYF. The DNA of the CDR3 is TGTGCCAGCACCCGGGACACCTACGAGCAGTACTTC.

This clonotype was counted ten times or more. The chain uses TRBV29-1 and TRBJ1-2; D might be TRBD1 (6 bases). The V gene lost 7 bases and the J gene lost 3 bases, with 9 bases spanning the gap. The CDR3 totals 11 residues. CDR1 SQVTM and CDR2 ANQGSEA come from the germline V gene. CDR3 nucleotide sequence: TGCAGCGCGGGGGCCCACTATGGCTACACCTTC. Translated, it gives CSAGAHYGYTF.

V and J are TRBV18 and TRBJ1-5; the D is unclear. The CDR3 has 12 residues. Per germline, CDR1 KGHSH and CDR2 LQKENI. The ends were cut back, 4 bases at V and 4 bases at J, with 5 bases in the middle. CDR3 in amino acids: CASSQGNQPQHF. CDR3 nucleotide sequence: TGTGCCAGCTCACAGGGAAATCAGCCCCAGCATTTT.

The CDR3 region is CASSSWVANEKLFF. In DNA, the CDR3 is TGTGCCAGCAGCTCATGGGTGGCTAATGAAAAACTGTTTTTT. V is TRBV7-2 and J is TRBJ1-4; D unresolved. The CDR3 length is 14 residues. Germline V lookup: CDR1 SGHTA, CDR2 FQGNSA. Trimming pared 4 bases from V and 3 bases from J, leaving 9 bases between.

V and J are TRBV7-9 and TRBJ1-3; D is perhaps TRBD1 (6 bases). There are 16 residues in the CDR3. Germline CDR1 and CDR2: SEHNR and FQNEAQ (reference sequence). Trimming removed 5 bases from V and 0 bases from J, with 14 bases in between. CDR3 nucleotides: TGTGCCAGCAGCCCAGGGGACGTCGGCTCTGGAAACACCATATATTTT. It is translated as CASSPGDVGSGNTIYF. The complete variable domain, with remaining parts taken from reference TRBV7-9 and TRBJ1-3, reads DTGVSQNPRHKITKRGQNVTFRCDPISEHNRLYWYRQTLGQGPEFLTYFQNEAQLEKSRLLSDRFSAERPKGSFSTLEIQRTEQGDSAMYLCASSPGDVGSGNTIYFGEGSWLTVV.

The chain links TRBV7-2 to TRBJ2-5, with 8 bases aligning to TRBD2. Germline assignment: CDR1 SGHTA and CDR2 FQGNSA. The V segment lost 7 bases and the J segment 5 bases; nucleotides outside the gene matches: 12. The CDR3 sequence is 15 residues long. The CDR3 protein is CASTFQAGGRETQYF. The CDR3 nucleotides read TGTGCCAGCACCTTTCAGGCGGGGGGCAGGGAGACCCAGTACTTC.

The genes are TRBV14 and TRBJ2-7, with D possibly matching TRBD2 (6 bases). The germline CDR1 and CDR2 sequences are SGHDN and FVKESK. Trimming shortened V by 4 bases and J by 4 bases, and 14 bases separated the two germline ends. The CDR3 loop spans 14 amino acids. The CDR3 bases are TGTGCCAGCAGCCTGTTATCTAGCGTTTACGAGCAGTACTTC. Translated: CASSLLSSVYEQYF.